This T cell receptor (beta chain) was documented in a study of blood T cell repertoires in COVID-19. Sequencing used immunoSEQ multiplex PCR; TCRdb keeps in-frame clones, though not all of them. This table has about 330,000 clones, approximately 87% appearing once. V dropped 3 bases and J dropped 6; count of bases not matched to a gene: 13. Looked up from germline, CDR1 is SGHRS and CDR2 is YFSETQ. The CDR3 is 16 amino acids. Living in about 25 US areas, the participants were between about 18 and 95 years of age. The chain links TRBV5-1 to TRBJ1-2, with 8 bases fitting TRBD1. What was sequenced was PBMCs or T cells enriched from blood (not recorded which). The receptor was isolated from a woman aged 25 to 39 who had recovered from COVID-19. The CDR3 protein is CASSSARTGTKDGYTF. The DNA for the CDR3 is TGCGCCAGCAGCTCCGCTCGGACAGGGACGAAGGATGGCTACACCTTC.